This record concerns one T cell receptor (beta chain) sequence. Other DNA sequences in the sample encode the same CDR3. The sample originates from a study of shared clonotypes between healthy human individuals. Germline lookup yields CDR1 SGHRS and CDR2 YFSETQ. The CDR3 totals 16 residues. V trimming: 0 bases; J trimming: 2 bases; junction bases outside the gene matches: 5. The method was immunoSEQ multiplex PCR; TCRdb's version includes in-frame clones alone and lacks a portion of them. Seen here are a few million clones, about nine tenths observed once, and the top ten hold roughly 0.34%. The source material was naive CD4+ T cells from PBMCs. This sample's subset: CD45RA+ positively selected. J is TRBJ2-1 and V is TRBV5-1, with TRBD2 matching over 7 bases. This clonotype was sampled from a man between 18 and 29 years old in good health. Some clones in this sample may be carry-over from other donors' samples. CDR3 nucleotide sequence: TGCGCCAGCAGCTTGGTGCCCGCGGGGGCCTACAATGAGCAGTTCTTC. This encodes CASSLVPAGAYNEQFF.